The rows below give T cell receptor beta chains drawn from one sample of a study of blood T cell repertoires in COVID-19. Generated by immunoSEQ multiplex PCR, the TCRdb table keeps only in-frame clones and is missing some. The data show about 230,000 clones, around 84% seen once. Source material: peripheral blood. Every receptor here comes from a woman aged 35 to 49 who had recovered from COVID-19. Both conserved end residues are part of each CDR3. A D gene is named only where the DNA matches it firmly. Clone size is stated in some rows and not others, as once, few, many or a class when expanded.

v_gene	abundance	d_gene	j_gene	CDR3aa	CDR3nt
TRBV7-9	-	TRBD1	TRBJ1-1	CASSRGTGGPTEAFF	TGTGCCAGCAGCCGCGGGACAGGGGGACCCACTGAAGCTTTCTTT
TRBV5-6	-	TRBD2	TRBJ2-5	CASSLVIAGFQETQYF	TGTGCCAGCAGCTTAGTCATAGCGGGCTTTCAAGAGACCCAGTACTTC
TRBV19	-	-	TRBJ1-1	CASSLRSGGASWSDTEAFF	TGTGCCAGTAGTCTCCGTTCGGGGGGCGCATCTTGGTCGGACACTGAAGCTTTCTTT
TRBV6-5	few	TRBD2	TRBJ2-5	CASSRGLAGGETQYF	TGTGCCAGCAGCCGGGGACTAGCGGGGGGAGAGACCCAGTACTTC
TRBV7-2	once	TRBD1	TRBJ2-7	CASSRTGTGQPYEQYF	TGTGCCAGCAGTCGTACCGGGACAGGGCAACCCTACGAGCAGTACTTC
TRBV19	-	-	TRBJ2-7	CASSIGAGTYEQYF	TGTGCCAGTAGTATAGGGGCGGGAACCTACGAGCAGTACTTC
TRBV28	-	-	TRBJ1-1	CASSVAEEAFF	TGTGCCAGCAGCGTCGCGGAGGAAGCTTTCTTT
TRBV19	-	-	TRBJ1-2	CASSNPAGIGSSNYGYTF	TGTGCCAGTAGTAACCCGGCGGGAATAGGATCGAGTAACTATGGCTACACCTTC
TRBV25-1	-	TRBD1	TRBJ2-3	CASSVGQGAKIPDTQYF	TGTGCCAGCAGTGTCGGACAGGGGGCCAAAATCCCAGATACGCAGTATTTT
TRBV5-4	-	TRBD1	TRBJ1-3	CASSSRTGASGNTIYF	TGTGCCAGCAGCTCCCGGACAGGAGCCTCTGGAAACACCATATATTTT
TRBV7-2	-	-	TRBJ1-4	CASSLVGGSNEKLFF	TGTGCCAGCAGCTTAGTGGGGGGGTCTAATGAAAAACTGTTTTTT
TRBV7-2	-	-	TRBJ2-1	CASSSGTYNEQFF	TGTGCCAGCAGCTCCGGGACATACAATGAGCAGTTCTTC
TRBV5-8	-	-	TRBJ1-1	CASSPRRQPNTEAFF	TGTGCCAGCAGCCCTCGTCGACAGCCGAACACTGAAGCTTTCTTT
TRBV9	-	TRBD1	TRBJ1-4	CASSVTGLTNEKLFF	TGTGCCAGCAGCGTGACAGGGTTAACTAATGAAAAACTGTTTTTT
TRBV4-3	-	-	TRBJ1-6	CASSQEIRQDSPLHF	TGCGCCAGCAGCCAGGAAATTCGACAGGATTCACCCCTCCACTTT
TRBV27	-	-	TRBJ2-3	CASRQGYGTDTQYF	TGTGCCAGCAGGCAGGGCTACGGCACAGATACGCAGTATTTT
TRBV4-1	-	-	TRBJ2-7	CASSQPDSYEQYF	TGCGCCAGCAGCCAACCCGACAGCTACGAGCAGTACTTC
TRBV7-2	-	-	TRBJ2-3	CASSFDSSSTDTQYF	TGTGCCAGCAGCTTTGACAGCTCTAGCACAGATACGCAGTATTTT
TRBV12-3/TRBV12-4	-	-	TRBJ1-6	CASSFFENSPLHF	TGTGCCAGCAGTTTCTTCGAGAATTCACCCCTCCACTTT
TRBV27	once	-	TRBJ1-1	CASSPHGTGGGTEAFF	TGTGCCAGCAGTCCCCATGGAACGGGCGGGGGCACTGAAGCTTTCTTT
TRBV28	-	-	TRBJ1-2	CASRGLQTANYGYTF	TGTGCCAGCAGAGGACTACAGACAGCTAACTATGGCTACACCTTC
TRBV5-1	-	TRBD1	TRBJ2-2	CASSSPGQGRTGELFF	TGCGCCAGCAGCTCACCGGGACAGGGGAGGACCGGGGAGCTGTTTTTT
TRBV19	few	-	TRBJ1-5	CASGGDRDQPQHF	TGTGCCAGTGGAGGGGATCGAGATCAGCCCCAGCATTTT
TRBV5-6	-	TRBD1	TRBJ2-3	CASSFYGQGLDTQYF	TGTGCCAGCAGCTTTTACGGACAGGGACTAGATACGCAGTATTTT
TRBV5-1	-	-	TRBJ1-1	CASSSGGAFSEAFF	TGCGCCAGCAGCTCCGGGGGGGCATTCAGTGAAGCTTTCTTT
TRBV3-1/TRBV3-2	-	-	TRBJ2-3	CASSQDLSVSTDTQYF	TGTGCCAGCAGCCAAGATCTGTCAGTTAGCACAGATACGCAGTATTTT
TRBV6-2/TRBV6-3	-	TRBD1	TRBJ1-5	CASSTGGGNQPQHF	TGTGCCAGCAGTACAGGGGGCGGCAATCAGCCCCAGCATTTT
TRBV19	-	TRBD1	TRBJ1-5	CASRGQSTGNQPQHF	TGTGCCAGTAGGGGGCAGTCGACAGGGAATCAGCCCCAGCATTTT
TRBV19	-	-	TRBJ1-6	CASSIYSNSPLHF	TGTGCCAGTAGTATTTACAGTAATTCACCCCTCCACTTT
TRBV18	-	TRBD1	TRBJ1-1	CASSPPGQGAIDTEAFF	TGTGCCAGCTCACCACCCGGACAGGGGGCAATAGATACTGAAGCTTTCTTT
TRBV19	-	-	TRBJ2-3	CASRQASTDTQYF	TGTGCCAGTAGGCAGGCTAGCACAGATACGCAGTATTTT
TRBV11-2	-	TRBD2	TRBJ2-5	CASSRPGLARETQYF	TGTGCCAGCAGCCGGCCGGGACTAGCGCGGGAGACCCAGTACTTC
TRBV27	few	-	TRBJ1-1	CASSLFRGIEAFF	TGTGCCAGCAGTTTGTTCAGGGGAATTGAAGCTTTCTTT
TRBV27	-	TRBD2	TRBJ2-7	CASSFGTSGTYEQYF	TGTGCCAGCAGCTTCGGGACTAGCGGTACCTACGAGCAGTACTTC
TRBV5-1	-	TRBD1	TRBJ2-1	CASRLAQGYNEQFF	TGCGCCAGCAGGTTAGCACAGGGGTACAATGAGCAGTTCTTC
TRBV18	-	-	TRBJ2-5	CASSLRTGETQYF	TGTGCCAGCTCACTGCGAACGGGAGAGACCCAGTACTTC
TRBV11-2	once	TRBD1	TRBJ1-4	CASSLGQGAAGGEKLFF	TGTGCCAGCAGCTTAGGCCAGGGGGCGGCCGGGGGTGAAAAACTGTTTTTT
TRBV13	-	TRBD2	TRBJ2-1	CASSRVTSGGTNEQFF	TGTGCCAGCAGCCGCGTGACTAGCGGGGGAACCAATGAGCAGTTCTTC
TRBV9	-	TRBD2	TRBJ2-7	CASSVASAGEVYEQYF	TGTGCCAGCAGCGTAGCATCCGCGGGGGAGGTCTACGAGCAGTACTTC
TRBV5-1	-	TRBD1	TRBJ1-2	CATGTGGKYTF	TGCGCCACCGGGACAGGGGGGAAATACACCTTC